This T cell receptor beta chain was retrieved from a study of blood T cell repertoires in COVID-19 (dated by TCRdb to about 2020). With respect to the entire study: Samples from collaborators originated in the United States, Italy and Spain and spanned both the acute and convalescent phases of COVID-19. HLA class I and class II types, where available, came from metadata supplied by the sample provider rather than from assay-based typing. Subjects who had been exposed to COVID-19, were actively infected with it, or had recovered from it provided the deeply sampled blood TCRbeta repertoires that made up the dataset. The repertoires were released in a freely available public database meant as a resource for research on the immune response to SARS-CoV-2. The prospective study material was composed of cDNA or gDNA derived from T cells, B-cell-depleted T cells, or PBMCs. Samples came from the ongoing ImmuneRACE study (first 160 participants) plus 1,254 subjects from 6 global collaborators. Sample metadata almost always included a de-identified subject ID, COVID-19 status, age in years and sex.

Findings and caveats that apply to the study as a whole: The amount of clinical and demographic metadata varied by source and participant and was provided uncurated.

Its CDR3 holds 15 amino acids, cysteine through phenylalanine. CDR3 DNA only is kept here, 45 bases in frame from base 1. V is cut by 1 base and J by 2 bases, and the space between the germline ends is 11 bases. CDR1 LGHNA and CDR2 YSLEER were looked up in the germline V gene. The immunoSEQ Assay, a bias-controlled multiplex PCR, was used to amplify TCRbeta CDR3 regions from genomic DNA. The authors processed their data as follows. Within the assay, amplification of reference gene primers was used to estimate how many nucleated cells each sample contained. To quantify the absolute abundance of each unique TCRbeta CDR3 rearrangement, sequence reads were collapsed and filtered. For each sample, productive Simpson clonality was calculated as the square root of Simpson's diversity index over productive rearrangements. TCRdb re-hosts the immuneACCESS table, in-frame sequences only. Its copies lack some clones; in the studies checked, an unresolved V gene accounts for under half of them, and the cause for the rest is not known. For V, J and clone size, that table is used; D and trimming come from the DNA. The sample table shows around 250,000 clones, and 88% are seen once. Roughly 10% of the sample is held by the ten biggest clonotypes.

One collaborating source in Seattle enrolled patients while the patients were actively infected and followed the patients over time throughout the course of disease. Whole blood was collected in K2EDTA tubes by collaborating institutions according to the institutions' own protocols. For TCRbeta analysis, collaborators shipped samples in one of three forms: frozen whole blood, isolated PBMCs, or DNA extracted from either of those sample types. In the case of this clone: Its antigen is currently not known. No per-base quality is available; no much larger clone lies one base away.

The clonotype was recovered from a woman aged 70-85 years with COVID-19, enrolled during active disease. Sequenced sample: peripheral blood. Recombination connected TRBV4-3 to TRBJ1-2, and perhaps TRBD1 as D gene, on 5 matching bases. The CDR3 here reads CASSQVLSGNYGYTF. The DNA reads TGCGCCAGCAGCCAAGTCCTTTCAGGGAACTATGGCTACACCTTC.